The 20 T cell receptor beta chains below all came from one sample that was sequenced in a study of shared clonotypes between healthy human individuals. Libraries were prepared by immunoSEQ multiplex PCR; TCRdb keeps only in-frame clonotypes and omits some of them. The repertoire holds some 490,000 clones, with 81% as singletons. The sample consisted of PBMCs. Every receptor here comes from a woman in her forties in good health. Some clones in this sample may be carry-over from other donors' samples.

The rearrangement uses TRBV27 and TRBJ2-1; possible D gene TRBD2, 5 bases. Between the trimmed V and J ends, which lost 7 bases and 3 bases, there was a span of 10 bases. CDR1 and CDR2 from the germline V gene are MNHEY and SMNVEV (reference sequence). The CDR3 sequence is 13 residues long. CDR3 nucleotide sequence: TGTGCCAGCATGAGCGGAAACTACAATGAGCAGTTCTTC. Translated: CASMSGNYNEQFF.

The J gene is TRBJ1-1, the V gene TRBV28, with D unclear. The CDR3 contains 13 residues. CDR1 is MDHEN, CDR2 SYDVKM, per germline. V lost 4 bases, J lost 1 base, and 7 bases lay in between. For the CDR3, the DNA is TGTGCCAGCAGTTCTTCCACGAACACTGAAGCTTTCTTT. It translates to CASSSSTNTEAFF.

Comment on this clone: Other DNA sequences in the sample encode the same CDR3. This rearrangement joins TRBV5-1 to TRBJ2-1, with 10 bases matching TRBD2. The length of the CDR3 is 17 residues. The J segment lost 1 base and the V segment lost 0 bases, leaving 4 bases of the junction unmatched. The germline CDR1 and CDR2 sequences are SGHRS and YFSETQ. The CDR3 DNA is TGCGCCAGCAGCTTGGAAGCTAGCGGGAGTTCCTACAATGAGCAGTTCTTC. It encodes CASSLEASGSSYNEQFF. Together with reference TRBV5-1 and TRBJ2-1, the CDR3 gives the full variable domain: KAGVTQTPRYLIKTRGQQVTLSCSPISGHRSVSWYQQTPGQGLQFLFEYFSETQRNKGNFPGRFSGRQFSNSRSEMNVSTLELGDSALYLCASSLEASGSSYNEQFFGPGTRLTVL.

This rearrangement joins TRBV6-5 to TRBJ1-5, with D perhaps matching TRBD1 (5 bases). The CDR3 covers 14 residues. Trimming left V 5 bases short and J 7 bases short, with 15 bases between. Germline CDR1 MNHEY, CDR2 SVGAGI. CDR3 coding DNA: TGTGCCAGCAGTCCCGGGGGGGGAAGACAGCCCCAGCATTTT. Encoded protein: CASSPGGGRQPQHF.

The J gene is TRBJ1-2, the V gene TRBV10-1; possible D gene TRBD1, 5 bases. Germline loops: CDR1 WNHNN, CDR2 SYGVQD (reference sequence). This CDR3 contains 13 residues. Trimming pared 0 bases from V and 6 bases from J, leaving 8 bases between. CDR3 region: CASSESGRDGYTF. The CDR3 DNA sequence: TGCGCCAGCAGTGAGTCAGGCAGGGATGGCTACACCTTC.

A word on this clone: Other DNA sequences in this sample translate to the same CDR3. This rearrangement joins TRBV9 to TRBJ2-2, with a tentative D call TRBD1 (5 bases). The germline V gene encodes CDR1 SGDLS and CDR2 YYNGEE. V dropped 0 bases and J dropped 2 bases, with 8 bases sitting between them. CDR3 length equals 15 residues. This CDR3 is CASSVVGANTGELFF. The DNA of the CDR3 is TGTGCCAGCAGCGTAGTTGGGGCAAACACCGGGGAGCTGTTTTTT.

This chain links TRBV4-2 with TRBJ2-1, with TRBD2 identical over 11 bases. The CDR3 length is 15 residues. V dropped 3 bases and J dropped 7; count of bases not matched to a gene: 5. CDR1 is LGHNA and CDR2 is YNFKEQ in the germline V gene. The DNA for the CDR3 is TGTGCCAGCAGCCATACTAGCGGGAGTGGGAATGAGCAGTTCTTC. Amino acids: CASSHTSGSGNEQFF.

This chain links TRBV9 with TRBJ2-4, with D maybe TRBD2 (6 bases). The germline V and J ends were trimmed by 4 bases and 3 bases, with 11 bases remaining between them. Germline V lookup: CDR1 SGDLS, CDR2 YYNGEE. CDR3 size: 14 residues. CDR3 bases: TGTGCCAGCAGCTCTCCCGGGAGCAAAAACATTCAGTACTTC. Amino acids: CASSSPGSKNIQYF.

The chain recombines TRBV15 with TRBJ1-5; no reliable D call. Germline lookup yields CDR1 LNHNV and CDR2 YYDKDF (reference sequence). The CDR3 sequence is 12 residues long. Trimming stripped 2 bases from V and 3 bases from J, with 2 bases between. In DNA form, the CDR3 reads TGTGCCACCAGCAGACACAATCAGCCCCAGCATTTT. This gives the protein CATSRHNQPQHF.

The rearrangement links TRBV27 to TRBJ1-2, with 7 positions matching TRBD1. V shed 3 bases and J 7 bases; nucleotides not matched to a gene: 5. The CDR3 extends over 13 amino acids. Germline CDR1 reads MNHEY; CDR2 reads SMNVEV (reference sequence). The chain's CDR3 is CASSFQGDRGYTF. CDR3 DNA: TGTGCCAGCAGTTTTCAGGGGGACCGTGGCTACACCTTC.

The chain is built from TRBV28 and TRBJ1-2, with 8 bases aligning to TRBD1. With 9 bases clipped from V and 8 bases from J, the junction kept 8 bases outside the gene matches. Germline assignment: CDR1 MDHEN and CDR2 SYDVKM. The CDR3 has 12 residues. CDR3 sequence (DNA): TGTGCCAGTAATACAGGGGGAGAGGGCTACACCTTC. It codes for CASNTGGEGYTF.

Concerning this clone: A far larger clone is one base from this, pointing to a likely read error. In the same sample, other DNA sequences code for this CDR3. The chain recombines TRBV28 with TRBJ2-7; D uncertain. CDR1 MDHEN and CDR2 SYDVKM come from the germline V gene. The CDR3 extends over 13 amino acids. In DNA, the CDR3 is TGTGCTAGCAGTAACTTAGCAACCTACGAGCAGTACTTC. Encoded protein: CASSNLATYEQYF.

This clone has ten or more counts. The sample has other DNA sequences that encode this CDR3 too. The rearrangement joins TRBV2 to TRBJ1-5, with D unclear. Germline V gene sequence: CDR1 SNHLY, CDR2 FYNNEI. Trimming cost V 4 bases and J 4 bases, with 8 bases left between them. This CDR3 region has 13 residues. CDR3: CASSGEVNQPQHF. The CDR3 bases are TGTGCCAGCAGTGGTGAGGTGAATCAGCCCCAGCATTTT.

Concerning this clone itself: This likely traces to a read error, being one base from a far larger clone. The gene calls are TRBV5-4 and TRBJ2-3; D possibly corresponds to TRBD1 (6 bases). The J call is doubtful: the DNA matches TRBJ1-5 better. Germline-derived CDR1 and CDR2 are SGHNT and YYREEE (reference sequence). The CDR3 covers 16 residues. The CDR3 spells CASSLVSGRDTDTQHF. The CDR3 DNA follows: TGTGCCAGCAGCTTGGTTAGCGGGAGGGACACAGATACGCAGCATTTT.

This clone was recorded a few times. The V and J genes are TRBV28 and TRBJ1-4; 9 bases are shared with TRBD1. The V gene's germline CDR1 is MDHEN and CDR2 SYDVKM. The V gene end was trimmed by 7 bases and the J gene end by 8 bases; junction bases not matched to a gene: 8. There are 14 residues in the CDR3. In nucleotides, the CDR3 is TGTGCCAGCACTAGACAGGGGGAAAGAGAAAAACTGTTTTTT. It specifies CASTRQGEREKLFF.

V is TRBV7-2 and J is TRBJ2-7, with D perhaps matching TRBD1 or TRBD2 (5 bases each). The CDR3 has 13 amino acids. In germline, CDR1 is SGHTA, CDR2 FQGNSA. Trimming stripped 5 bases from V and 3 bases from J, with 11 bases between. CDR3 amino acids: CASSPGRDYEQYF. CDR3 nucleotides: TGTGCCAGCAGCCCGGGACGAGACTACGAGCAGTACTTC.

The V and J genes are TRBV7-2 and TRBJ2-3; D not certain. CDR3 size: 15 residues. The germline CDR1 and CDR2 sequences are SGHTA and FQGNSA. V was cut by 1 base and J by 0 bases, with 8 bases left in between. In DNA form, the CDR3 reads TGTGCCAGCAGCTTAGTAGCCAGGAGCACAGATACGCAGTATTTT. This encodes CASSLVARSTDTQYF.

This clone was found a few times. The J gene is TRBJ1-2, the V gene TRBV7-2; D perhaps matches TRBD1 (5 bases). This CDR3 has 13 residues. Germline CDR1 is SGHTA and CDR2 is FQGNSA. Trimming pared 1 base from V and 7 bases from J, leaving 10 bases between. The CDR3 DNA reads TGTGCCAGCAGCTTAGTGGAGGACATTGGCTACACCTTC. It translates to CASSLVEDIGYTF. The variable domain in full, with the rest retrieved from reference TRBV7-2 and TRBJ1-2, is GAGVSQSPSNKVTEKGKDVELRCDPISGHTALYWYRQSLGQGLEFLIYFQGNSAPDKSGLPSDRFSAERTGGSVSTLTIQRTQQEDSAVYLCASSLVEDIGYTFGSGTRLTVV.

As for this clone: With only one base between it and a far larger clone, this is likely a read error. At the DNA level, this CDR3 is encoded by other sequences in the same sample as well. V gene TRBV6-5 combines with J gene TRBJ1-6; maybe TRBD1 (5 bases). The CDR3 covers 16 residues. Germline V CDR1 and CDR2: MNHEY, SVGAGI. This CDR3 reads CASSYGGGIHNSPLHF. For the CDR3, the DNA is TGTGCCAGCAGTTACGGGGGTGGGATCCATAATTCGCCCCTCCACTTT.

V gene TRBV5-1 combines with J gene TRBJ1-1; no reliable D call. Trimming left V 3 bases short and J 5 bases short, with 14 bases between. Germline CDR1 and CDR2: SGHRS and YFSETQ. The length of the CDR3 is 14 residues. The CDR3 is CASSSLDGGTEAFF. The CDR3, as DNA: TGCGCCAGCAGCTCGCTAGACGGAGGAACTGAAGCTTTCTTT. The full variable domain, completed using reference TRBV5-1 and TRBJ1-1, is KAGVTQTPRYLIKTRGQQVTLSCSPISGHRSVSWYQQTPGQGLQFLFEYFSETQRNKGNFPGRFSGRQFSNSRSEMNVSTLELGDSALYLCASSSLDGGTEAFFGQGTRLTVV.